This T cell receptor beta chain was sequenced during a study of shared clonotypes between healthy human individuals. Whole-study findings and limits: In general, naive subsets displayed greater estimated richness than memory subsets did.

As defined, naive CD8 cells were CD45RO-negative and positively selected for CCR7, with terminally differentiated effector memory CD45RA+ cells excluded. Around 220 ng DNA, 25,000 to 35,000 T cell genomes, went into each sorted-subset replicate PCR. Clones were read by immunoSEQ multiplex PCR, and TCRdb kept only the in-frame ones, dropping some. The repertoire consists of about 2 million clones, with less than 95% occurring once and the leading ten covering 0.85% to 1.2%. In the case of this clone: Its antigen is unidentified.

There are 15 residues in the CDR3. The germline CDR1 and CDR2 sequences are SNHLY and FYNNEI. The V and J ends lost 2 bases and 11 bases, in that order; junction bases with no gene match: 14. This sequence was found in a man aged 18 to 29 in good health. The source material was naive CD8+ T cells sorted from blood. The chain recombines TRBV2 with TRBJ1-1; 7 bases align to TRBD1. CDR3 DNA: TGTGCCAGCAGTGAATACCTTACGGGACAGAGAGAGGCTTTCTTT. It codes for CASSEYLTGQREAFF.